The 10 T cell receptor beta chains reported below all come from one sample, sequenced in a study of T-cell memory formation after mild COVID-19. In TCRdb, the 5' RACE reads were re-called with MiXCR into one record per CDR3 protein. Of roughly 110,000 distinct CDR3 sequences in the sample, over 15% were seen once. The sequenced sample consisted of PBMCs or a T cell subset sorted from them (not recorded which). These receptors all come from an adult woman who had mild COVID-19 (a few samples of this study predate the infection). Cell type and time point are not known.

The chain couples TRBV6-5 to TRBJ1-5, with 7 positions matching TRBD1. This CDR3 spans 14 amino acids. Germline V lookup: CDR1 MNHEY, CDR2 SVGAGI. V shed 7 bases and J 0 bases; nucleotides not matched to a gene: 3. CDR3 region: CASTHRGSNQPQHF. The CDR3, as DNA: TGTGCCAGCACACACAGGGGTAGCAATCAGCCCCAGCATTTT.

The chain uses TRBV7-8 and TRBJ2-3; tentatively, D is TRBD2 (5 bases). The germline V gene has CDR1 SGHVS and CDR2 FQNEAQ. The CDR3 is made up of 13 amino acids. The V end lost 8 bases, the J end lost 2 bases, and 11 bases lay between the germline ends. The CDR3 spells CASHRGFTDTQYF. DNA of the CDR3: TGTGCCAGCCACCGGGGATTCACAGATACGCAGTATTTT. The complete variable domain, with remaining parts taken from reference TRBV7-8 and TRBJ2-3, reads GAGVSQSPRYKVAKRGQDVALRCDPISGHVSLFWYQQALGQGPEFLTYFQNEAQLDKSGLPSDRFFAERPEGSVSTLKIQRTQQEDSAVYLCASHRGFTDTQYFGPGTRLTVL.

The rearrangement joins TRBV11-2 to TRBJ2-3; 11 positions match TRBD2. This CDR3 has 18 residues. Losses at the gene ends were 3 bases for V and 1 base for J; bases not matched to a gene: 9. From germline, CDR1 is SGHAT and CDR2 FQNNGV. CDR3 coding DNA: TGTGCCAGCAGCTTGTTCGTGCTAGCGGGGGGCGGCACAGATACGCAGTATTTT. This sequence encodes CASSLFVLAGGGTDTQYF.

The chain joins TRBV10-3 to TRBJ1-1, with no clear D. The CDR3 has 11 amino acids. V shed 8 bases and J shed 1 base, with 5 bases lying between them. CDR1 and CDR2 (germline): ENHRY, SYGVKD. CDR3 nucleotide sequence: TGTGCCATCGGATGGAACACTGAAGCTTTCTTT. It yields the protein CAIGWNTEAFF.

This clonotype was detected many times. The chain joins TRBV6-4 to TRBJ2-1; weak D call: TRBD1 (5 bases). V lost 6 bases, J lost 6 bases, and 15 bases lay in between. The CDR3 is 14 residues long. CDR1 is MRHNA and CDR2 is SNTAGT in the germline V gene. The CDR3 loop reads CASSLTAAINEQFF. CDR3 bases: TGTGCCAGCAGCCTGACAGCCGCAATCAATGAGCAGTTCTTC.

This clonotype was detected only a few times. For the CDR3, the DNA is TGTGCCAGCAGTTACGCGGGAGGATCCTCCTACGAGCAGTACTTC. Its translation: CASSYAGGSSYEQYF. This chain links TRBV6-5 with TRBJ2-7, with 8 bases matching TRBD2. Germline assignment: CDR1 MNHEY and CDR2 SVGAGI. CDR3 length equals 15 residues. Germline trimming cut 2 bases from V and 0 bases from J; bases unmatched to any gene: 3.

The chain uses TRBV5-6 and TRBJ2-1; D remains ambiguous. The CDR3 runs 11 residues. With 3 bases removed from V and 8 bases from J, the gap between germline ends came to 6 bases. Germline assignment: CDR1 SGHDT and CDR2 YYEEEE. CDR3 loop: CASSSSHEQFF. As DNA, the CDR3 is TGTGCCAGCAGCTCTAGTCATGAGCAGTTCTTC.

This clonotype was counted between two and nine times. The CDR3: CSSWTGQGNTQYF. CDR3 in DNA: TGCAGCTCTTGGACGGGACAGGGAAATACGCAGTATTTT. V is TRBV29-1 and J is TRBJ2-3; 9 bases line up with TRBD1. CDR1 is SQVTM and CDR2 is ANQGSEA in the germline V gene. V trimming: 8 bases; J trimming: 7 bases; junction bases outside the gene matches: 10. The CDR3 length is 13 residues.

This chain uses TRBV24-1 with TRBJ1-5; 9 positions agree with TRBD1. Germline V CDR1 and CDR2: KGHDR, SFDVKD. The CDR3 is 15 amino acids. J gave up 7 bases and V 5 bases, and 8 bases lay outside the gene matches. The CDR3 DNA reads TGTGCCACCAGTGTTGGGACAGGGTCGTACCAGCCCCAGCATTTT. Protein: CATSVGTGSYQPQHF.

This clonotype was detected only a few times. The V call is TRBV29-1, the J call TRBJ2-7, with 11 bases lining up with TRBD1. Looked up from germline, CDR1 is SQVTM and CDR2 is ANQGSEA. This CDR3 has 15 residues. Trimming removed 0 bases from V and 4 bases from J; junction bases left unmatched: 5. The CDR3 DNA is TGCAGCGTTGAAGATTCGGGGACAGGGGGGTACGAGCAGTACTTC. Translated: CSVEDSGTGGYEQYF.